This TCR beta chain was captured in a study of cytomegalovirus exposure and HLA in healthy donors. Study-level points and caveats: Analysis was carried out at a later point, and it linked a missense DCLRE1C variant to TCR beta V- and J-gene trimming. The study labeled 150 to 200 TCR beta chains cytomegalovirus-associated. As confirmed in vitro, a few CMV-associated chains were specific for CMV antigens.

Notes on this clone: Antigen specificity is unknown.

The PCR had 60 Vbeta and 13 Jbeta primers. As handled by the study authors: In a later analysis, the count reached 80 million or so unique TCR beta chains, with approximately 11 million shared. Measured with immunoSEQ multiplex PCR; TCRdb has only the in-frame clones, and not every one. V and J calls and clone size come straight from that table; D and trimming were deduced from the DNA. The sample lists more than 100,000 clones, around 80% seen once, with 2.5% to 3% in the top ten. The sequenced material came from PBMCs. The TCR sequence derives from a woman aged 40 to 55 in good health and CMV-seropositive.

The DNA of the CDR3 is TGTGCCAGCAGCTTAGGACTAGACCCTCAAGAGACCCAGTACTTC. This translates into CASSLGLDPQETQYF. The rearrangement joins TRBV11-3 to TRBJ2-5, with D maybe TRBD2 (6 bases). Germline assignment: CDR1 SGHNT and CDR2 YENEEA. Trimming took 1 base from V and 2 from J, leaving 11 bases between them. This CDR3 contains 15 residues.